One T cell receptor (beta chain) is described in this entry. The antigen is undetermined. Researchers ran the PCR with 60 Vbeta and 13 Jbeta primers. Libraries were prepared by immunoSEQ multiplex PCR; TCRdb keeps only in-frame clonotypes and omits some of them. This sample has some 100,000 clones; around 80% occur once, and the top ten carry under 4.5%. This sample was included in a study of cytomegalovirus exposure and HLA in healthy donors. Study conclusions and caveats: HLA-A and HLA-B allele assignments for most subjects were reportedly predicted accurately using TCR beta sequences. Earlier results showed most TCR beta V segments being productive about 87% or about 30% of the time. Cytomegalovirus-associated TCR beta chains were listed, numbering around 150. According to a later analysis, most TCR beta chains associated with CMV appeared HLA-restricted.

This TCR came from a woman in her fifties or sixties in good health and CMV-seropositive. The sequencing input was PBMCs.

In DNA form, the CDR3 reads TGTGCCAGTAGGGGAACAGGGGGTTCTGAAGCTTTCTTT. Its protein is CASRGTGGSEAFF. J is TRBJ1-1 and V is TRBV19; 8 bases fit TRBD1. Germline CDR1 is LNHDA and CDR2 is SQIVND (reference sequence). The V and J ends lost 6 bases and 6 bases, in that order; junction bases with no gene match: 6. There are 13 residues in the CDR3.